This T cell receptor (beta chain) was captured by sequencing in a study of OX40 agonist ivuxolimab in advanced cancers. For the study at large: Cohort: approximately 83% men, mean age approximately 66, aged about 23 to 79.

This clone is a singleton in its sample. Its antigen is currently unknown. Germline-derived CDR1 and CDR2 are MNHEY and SVGAGI. This CDR3 region has 14 residues. V gave up 7 bases and J gave up 2 bases, with 12 bases separating them. Clones were read by immunoSEQ multiplex PCR, and TCRdb kept only the in-frame ones, dropping some. The sample contains about 52,000 clones, 82% of which appear only once. The study's findings and limits: Near-lowest levels of clonal expansion characterized partial responders at 0.1-3.0 mg/kg. With doses of 0.1 to 3.0 mg/kg, CD4+ and CD8+ blood T cells had undergone clonal expansion by week 6. Expanded clones tended on average to be more numerous among CD8+ T cells than CD4+.

The chain uses TRBV6-5 and TRBJ1-5, with D maybe TRBD1 (5 bases). The material was CD4+ or CD8+ T cells sorted from blood, obtained in a trial of the OX40 agonist ivuxolimab. The TCR sequence derives from an adult with an advanced solid tumor such as melanoma, head and neck, liver or kidney cancer. CDR3 in DNA: TGTGCCAGCACCTCTGTACAGGGCAATCAGCCCCAGCATTTT. Amino acid sequence: CASTSVQGNQPQHF.